This TCR beta chain stems from a study of T cells in Graves' hyperthyroidism and ophthalmopathy. The CDR3 regions of TCR beta were amplified from RNA transcripts. First-round RT-PCR with HTBI primers amplified the TCR CDR3 region. Each CDR3 protein is one row after TCRdb ran MiXCR on the multiplex PCR reads. The sample includes more than 75,000 distinct CDR3 sequences, about half seen only once; the top ten take 27%. Patients counted as stable if ophthalmopathy did not develop within 18 months. The sample was blood. The sequence derives from a middle-aged woman with Graves' hyperthyroidism.

CDR3 in DNA: TGTGCCACCAGCAGAGGGGACAGGGACTATGGCTACACCTTC. It specifies CATSRGDRDYGYTF. This rearrangement joins TRBV15 to TRBJ1-2, with 9 bases that match TRBD1. Per the germline V gene, CDR1 is LNHNV and CDR2 is YYDKDF (reference sequence). The CDR3 loop spans 14 amino acids. The V segment lost 1 base and the J segment 3 bases; nucleotides outside the gene matches: 0.